This is a list of T cell receptor beta chains from one sample in a study of T cells in Graves' hyperthyroidism and ophthalmopathy. TCRdb reprocessed the multiplex PCR reads via MiXCR and lists one record per CDR3 protein. The table records 500,000 to 600,000 distinct CDR3 sequences, about 46% of them present only once. The specimen was peripheral blood or thyroid tissue (not recorded which). All receptors derive from an adult woman with Graves' disease, either hyperthyroidism or ophthalmopathy (not recorded which). The CDR3 runs from the conserved cysteine through the conserved F or W. A D gene is named only where the DNA matches it firmly. The size entry is marked missing in some rows and otherwise reads once, few, many or a size class.

size: .; D: .; V: TRBV20-1; J: TRBJ1-2; DNA: TGCAGTGCTAGTAAGCCACAGGGAGATGGCTACACCTTC; CDR3: CSASKPQGDGYTF
size: .; D: .; V: TRBV15; J: TRBJ1-1; DNA: TGTGCCACCAGGGATAGTCCCGAAGGGATCGTGGGAGCTTTCTTT; CDR3: CATRDSPEGIVGAFF
size: many; D: TRBD1; V: TRBV29-1; J: TRBJ1-5; DNA: TGCAGCGTTGCCCAGGGGGAATATCAGCCCCAGCATTTT; CDR3: CSVAQGEYQPQHF
size: .; D: .; V: TRBV20-1; J: TRBJ2-7; DNA: TGCAGTGCTAGAGATCGGAACAGCTCCTACGAGCAGTACTTC; CDR3: CSARDRNSSYEQYF
size: many; D: TRBD1; V: TRBV7-2; J: TRBJ2-7; DNA: TGCGCCAGCAGCTTGGGACAGGGGGCCTACGAGCAGTACTTC; CDR3: CASSLGQGAYEQYF
size: few; D: TRBD1; V: TRBV7-2; J: TRBJ2-1; DNA: TGTGCCAGCAGCGCGGACAGGGAAGGTGAGCAGTTCTTC; CDR3: CASSADREGEQFF
size: .; D: .; V: TRBV7-2; J: TRBJ1-1; DNA: TGTGCCAGTAGTATTCGAAGGACGGGGGATGCTGAAGCTTTCTTT; CDR3: CASSIRRTGDAEAFF
size: many; D: TRBD2; V: TRBV19; J: TRBJ2-5; DNA: TGTGCCAGCAGAGCCCCTAGCGGGAGACAAGAGACCCAGTACTTC; CDR3: CASRAPSGRQETQYF
size: few; D: TRBD1; V: TRBV2; J: TRBJ1-1; DNA: TGTGCCAGCAGTCATCGTCCCGGGACAGTCCTGAACACTGAAGCTTTCTTT; CDR3: CASSHRPGTVLNTEAFF
size: .; D: .; V: TRBV28; J: TRBJ1-4; DNA: TGTGCCAGCAGCTATCTCCTCAGCAGGCCAACTAATGAAAAACTGTTTTTT; CDR3: CASSYLLSRPTNEKLFF
size: few; D: .; V: TRBV18; J: TRBJ1-3; DNA: TGTGCCAGCTCACCATCTCGGGGCGGCGGAAACACCATATATTTT; CDR3: CASSPSRGGGNTIYF
size: .; D: .; V: TRBV7-9; J: TRBJ2-7; DNA: TGTGCCAGCAGCCTCTGGTACGGGGAGGACGAGCAGTACTTC; CDR3: CASSLWYGEDEQYF
size: .; D: TRBD2; V: TRBV7-3; J: TRBJ2-5; DNA: TGTGCCAGCAGCTTAATGGAGGGGACTAGTGATCGGGAGACCCAGTACTTC; CDR3: CASSLMEGTSDRETQYF
size: many; D: TRBD1; V: TRBV29-1; J: TRBJ2-7; DNA: TGCAGCGGTCTAACGGACAGGGGACTCTCCTACGAGCAGTACTTC; CDR3: CSGLTDRGLSYEQYF
size: many; D: TRBD2; V: TRBV20-1; J: TRBJ2-7; DNA: TGCAGTGCTAGGGCTAGCGGGGGATCAGGGGCCTACGAGCAGTACTTC; CDR3: CSARASGGSGAYEQYF
size: few; D: .; V: TRBV6-2/TRBV6-3; J: TRBJ1-5; DNA: TGTGCCAGCAGTTACTCGGGGGGCTTCGGCAATCAGCCCCAGCATTTT; CDR3: CASSYSGGFGNQPQHF
size: few; D: .; V: TRBV10-3; J: TRBJ1-6; DNA: TGTGCCATCAGTGACGGCAGACCAAATTCACCCCTCCACTTT; CDR3: CAISDGRPNSPLHF
size: many; D: TRBD1; V: TRBV28; J: TRBJ1-2; DNA: TGTGCCAGCAGGATTACAGGGGGCTATGGCTACACCTTC; CDR3: CASRITGGYGYTF
size: many; D: .; V: TRBV6-5; J: TRBJ1-1; DNA: TGTGCCAGCAGTTCCCCGCGACAGACCGCTTTCTTT; CDR3: CASSSPRQTAFF
size: .; D: TRBD1; V: TRBV6-2/TRBV6-3; J: TRBJ2-7; DNA: TGTGCCAGCAGCTCAGGGGGCGCGGTACGCGAGCAGTACTTC; CDR3: CASSSGGAVREQYF
size: .; D: .; V: TRBV5-4; J: TRBJ2-5; DNA: TGTGCCAGCAGCTTGGAGTGGGAGACCCAGTACTTC; CDR3: CASSLEWETQYF
size: .; D: TRBD2; V: TRBV20-1; J: TRBJ2-7; DNA: TGCAGTGCTCGGGTGGGACTAGCGGGAGTGGAGCAGTACTTC; CDR3: CSARVGLAGVEQYF
size: .; D: .; V: TRBV12-3/TRBV12-4; J: TRBJ2-7; DNA: TGTGCCAGCAGTGGACGGGTTTCGGAGCAGTACTTC; CDR3: CASSGRVSEQYF
size: .; D: .; V: TRBV9; J: TRBJ1-5; DNA: TGTGCCAGCAGCGCCGGATCAGGGACGAATCAGCCCCAGCATTTT; CDR3: CASSAGSGTNQPQHF
size: few; D: .; V: TRBV10-2; J: TRBJ2-7; DNA: TGCGCCAGCATGGTAGGCACGGAGCAGTACTTC; CDR3: CASMVGTEQYF
size: many; D: TRBD1; V: TRBV2; J: TRBJ1-1; DNA: TGTGCCAGCAGCACCGGACAGGGGAACACTGAAGCTTTCTTT; CDR3: CASSTGQGNTEAFF
size: few; D: TRBD1; V: TRBV29-1; J: TRBJ1-3; DNA: TGCAGCGTTAGACAGGGGAACGGAAACACCATATATTTT; CDR3: CSVRQGNGNTIYF
size: .; D: TRBD1; V: TRBV27; J: TRBJ1-3; DNA: TGTGCCAGCAGGGGGACAGGGATTGGAAACACCATATATTTT; CDR3: CASRGTGIGNTIYF
size: .; D: .; V: TRBV7-6; J: TRBJ2-7; DNA: TGTGCCAGCAGCTTAGGGCCTAGCTCTACCTACGAGCAGTACTTC; CDR3: CASSLGPSSTYEQYF
size: .; D: .; V: TRBV7-9; J: TRBJ1-1; DNA: TGTGCCAGCAGCTTAGACTTGGGTAGAAGGTCTGAAGCTTTCTTT; CDR3: CASSLDLGRRSEAFF
size: .; D: .; V: TRBV7-9; J: TRBJ2-7; DNA: TGTGCCAGCAGCTCTGACGGGGGTTCGAACTACGAGCAGTACTTC; CDR3: CASSSDGGSNYEQYF
size: few; D: .; V: TRBV10-1; J: TRBJ2-6; DNA: TGCGCCAGCAGTGATACCGGCAGGGCTTACTCTGGGGCCAACGTCCTGACTTTC; CDR3: CASSDTGRAYSGANVLTF
size: few; D: .; V: TRBV2; J: TRBJ2-6; DNA: TGTGCCAGCAGTGAACTGATAGCCCTCTCTGGGGCCAACGTCCTGACTTTC; CDR3: CASSELIALSGANVLTF
size: few; D: TRBD1; V: TRBV5-4; J: TRBJ2-2; DNA: TGTGCCAGCAACACTCGACAGGGGGCATACACCGGGGAGCTGTTTTTT; CDR3: CASNTRQGAYTGELFF
size: .; D: TRBD1; V: TRBV6-4; J: TRBJ2-7; DNA: TGTGCCAGCAGTGACCGTCTAAAGGGACAGGGCGTTTTTCGGTGCGAGCAGTACTTC; CDR3: CASSDRLKGQGVFRCEQYF
size: many; D: TRBD1; V: TRBV29-1; J: TRBJ1-1; DNA: TGCAGCGTCGGTCTCCGGGACAGGGGGCCTGGCACTGAAGCTTTCTTT; CDR3: CSVGLRDRGPGTEAFF
size: once; D: .; V: TRBV12-3/TRBV12-4; J: TRBJ2-5; DNA: TGTGCCAGCAGTTTAAGTCAGCAACCCAATCAGCCCCAGTACTTC; CDR3: CASSLSQQPNQPQYF
size: many; D: TRBD1; V: TRBV20-1; J: TRBJ1-6; DNA: TGCAGTACCCACAGGGGTGTAGGTTCACCCCTCCACTTT; CDR3: CSTHRGVGSPLHF
size: few; D: .; V: TRBV2; J: TRBJ1-5; DNA: TGTGCCAGCAGTGAAGCGGGGTCTCAGGAGCCCCAGCATTTT; CDR3: CASSEAGSQEPQHF
size: .; D: .; V: TRBV12-3/TRBV12-4; J: TRBJ1-2; DNA: TGTGCCAGCACAACAGGGACTAACTATGGCTACACCTTC; CDR3: CASTTGTNYGYTF
size: .; D: TRBD1; V: TRBV10-3; J: TRBJ2-7; DNA: TGTGCCATCAGTGAGTTTTTTAGCCACCGGGACAGGAACTACGAGCAGTACTTC; CDR3: CAISEFFSHRDRNYEQYF
size: .; D: .; V: TRBV7-8; J: TRBJ1-6; DNA: TGTGCCAGCAGTCCGACACTGGGGAATTCACCCCTCCACTTT; CDR3: CASSPTLGNSPLHF
size: .; D: TRBD1; V: TRBV29-1; J: TRBJ1-2; DNA: TGCAGCGTTGTGATCCCGGGACAGGGGGCAAGTTACACCTTC; CDR3: CSVVIPGQGASYTF
size: .; D: .; V: TRBV15; J: TRBJ1-1; DNA: TGTGCCACCAGCACCGAGACAACGAACACTGAAGCTTTCTTT; CDR3: CATSTETTNTEAFF
size: .; D: .; V: TRBV14; J: TRBJ2-7; DNA: TGTGCCAGCAGCCAAGTCTGGCCTCCACCGACCTACGAGCAGTACTTC; CDR3: CASSQVWPPPTYEQYF
size: few; D: TRBD1; V: TRBV19; J: TRBJ1-2; DNA: TGTGCCAGTACCAAAATCCCGACAGGGTCGATCCGAGATGGCTACACCTTC; CDR3: CASTKIPTGSIRDGYTF
size: few; D: TRBD1; V: TRBV5-1; J: TRBJ1-1; DNA: TGCGCCAGCAGCTTATCGGTAAGGACAGGCCGGTTCTTT; CDR3: CASSLSVRTGRFF
size: .; D: TRBD1; V: TRBV7-2; J: TRBJ1-2; DNA: TGTGCCAGCAGGGGACAGACAGACTCTAACTATGGCTACACCTTC; CDR3: CASRGQTDSNYGYTF
size: few; D: TRBD2; V: TRBV29-1; J: TRBJ2-1; DNA: TGCAGCGTTGAGTCTAGCGGGAGGCCTCCCAATGAGCAGTTCTTC; CDR3: CSVESSGRPPNEQFF